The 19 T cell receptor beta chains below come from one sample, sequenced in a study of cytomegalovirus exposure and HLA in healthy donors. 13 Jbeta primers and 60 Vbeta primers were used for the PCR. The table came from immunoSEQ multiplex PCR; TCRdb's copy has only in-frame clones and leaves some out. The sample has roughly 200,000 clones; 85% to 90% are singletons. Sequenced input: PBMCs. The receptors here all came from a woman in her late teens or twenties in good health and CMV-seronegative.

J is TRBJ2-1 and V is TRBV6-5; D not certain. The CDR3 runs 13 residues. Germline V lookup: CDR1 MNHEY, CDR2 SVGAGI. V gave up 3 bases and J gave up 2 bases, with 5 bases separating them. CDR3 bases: TGTGCCAGCAGTTATCCTCCCTACAATGAGCAGTTCTTC. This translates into CASSYPPYNEQFF.

CDR3 DNA sequence: TGTGCCAGCAGCGCAGGACTAGCGGGGACACATACGCAGTATTTT. This translates into CASSAGLAGTHTQYF. The chain links TRBV7-7 to TRBJ2-3; TRBD2 agrees at 12 bases. V shed 5 bases, J shed 7 bases, and the junction held 7 bases outside the gene matches. The V gene's germline CDR1 is SSHAT and CDR2 FNYEAQ (reference sequence). This CDR3 spans 15 amino acids.

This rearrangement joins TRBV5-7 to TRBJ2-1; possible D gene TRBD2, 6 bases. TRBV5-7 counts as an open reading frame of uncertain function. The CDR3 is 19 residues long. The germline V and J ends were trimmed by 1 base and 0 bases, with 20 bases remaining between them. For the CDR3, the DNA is TGTGCCAGCAGCTTGAAATCCCATCGGCGGGACCCCTCCTACAATGAGCAGTTCTTC. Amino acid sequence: CASSLKSHRRDPSYNEQFF.

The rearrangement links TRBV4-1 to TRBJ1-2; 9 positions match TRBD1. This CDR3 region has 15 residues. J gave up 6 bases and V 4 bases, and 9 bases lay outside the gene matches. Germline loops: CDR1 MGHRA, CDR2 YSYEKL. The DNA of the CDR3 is TGCGCCAGCAGCCCTCCGGGGACAGGGAAACATGGCTACACCTTC. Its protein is CASSPPGTGKHGYTF.

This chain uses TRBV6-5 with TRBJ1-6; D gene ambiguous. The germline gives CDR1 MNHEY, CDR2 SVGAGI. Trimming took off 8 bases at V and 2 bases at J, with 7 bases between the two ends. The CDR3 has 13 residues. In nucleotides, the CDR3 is TGTGCCAGCGGTAGCACCTATAATTCACCCCTCCACTTT. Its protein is CASGSTYNSPLHF.

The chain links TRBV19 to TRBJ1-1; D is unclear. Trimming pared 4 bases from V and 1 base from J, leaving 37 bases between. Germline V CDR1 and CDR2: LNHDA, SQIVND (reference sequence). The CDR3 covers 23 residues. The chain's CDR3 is CASSNHLNGFGSWSRGSNTEAFF. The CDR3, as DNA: TGTGCCAGTAGTAATCACCTAAACGGTTTCGGGAGTTGGAGTAGAGGGTCGAACACTGAAGCTTTCTTT. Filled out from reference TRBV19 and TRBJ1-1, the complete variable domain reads DGGITQSPKYLFRKEGQNVTLSCEQNLNHDAMYWYRQDPGQGLRLIYYSQIVNDFQKGDIAEGYSVSREKKESFPLTVTSAQKNPTAFYLCASSNHLNGFGSWSRGSNTEAFFGQGTRLTVV.

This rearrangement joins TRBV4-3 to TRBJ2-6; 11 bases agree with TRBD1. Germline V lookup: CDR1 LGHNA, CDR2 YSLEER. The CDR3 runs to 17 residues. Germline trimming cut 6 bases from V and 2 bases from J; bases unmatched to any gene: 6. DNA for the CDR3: TGCGCCAGCAGTCAACCGGGACAGGGGGCTGGGGCCAACGTCCTGACTTTC. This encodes CASSQPGQGAGANVLTF.

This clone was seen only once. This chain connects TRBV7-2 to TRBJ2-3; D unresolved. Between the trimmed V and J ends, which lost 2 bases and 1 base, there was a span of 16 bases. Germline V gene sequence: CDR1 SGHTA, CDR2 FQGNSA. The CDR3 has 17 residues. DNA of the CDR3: TGTGCCAGCAGCTTAAACGGTATAGCTTCTCGCACAGATACGCAGTATTTT. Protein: CASSLNGIASRTDTQYF.

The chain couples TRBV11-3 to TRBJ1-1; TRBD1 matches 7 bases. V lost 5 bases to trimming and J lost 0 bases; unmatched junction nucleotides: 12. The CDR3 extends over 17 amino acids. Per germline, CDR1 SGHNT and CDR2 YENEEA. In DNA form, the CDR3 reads TGTGCCAGCAGCGTTGGGGCGGGACAGTACCTGAACACTGAAGCTTTCTTT. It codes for CASSVGAGQYLNTEAFF. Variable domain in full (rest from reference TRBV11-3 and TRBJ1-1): EAGVVQSPRYKIIEKKQPVAFWCNPISGHNTLYWYLQNLGQGPELLIRYENEEAVDDSQLPKDRFSAERLKGVDSTLKIQPAELGDSAVYLCASSVGAGQYLNTEAFFGQGTRLTVV.

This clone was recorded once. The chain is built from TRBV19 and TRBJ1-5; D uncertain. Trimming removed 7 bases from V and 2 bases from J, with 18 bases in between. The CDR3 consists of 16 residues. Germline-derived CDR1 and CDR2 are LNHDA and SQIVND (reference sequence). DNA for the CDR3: TGTGCCAGTACGGGAGAATGGGCTCGGGGCAATCAGCCCCAGCATTTT. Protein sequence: CASTGEWARGNQPQHF.

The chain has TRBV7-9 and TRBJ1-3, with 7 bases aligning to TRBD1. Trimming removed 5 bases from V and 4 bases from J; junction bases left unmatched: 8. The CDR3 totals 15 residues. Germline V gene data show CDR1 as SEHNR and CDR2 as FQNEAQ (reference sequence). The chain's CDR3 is CASSPAWDSGNTIYF. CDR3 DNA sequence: TGTGCCAGCAGCCCGGCGTGGGACAGCGGAAACACCATATATTTT.

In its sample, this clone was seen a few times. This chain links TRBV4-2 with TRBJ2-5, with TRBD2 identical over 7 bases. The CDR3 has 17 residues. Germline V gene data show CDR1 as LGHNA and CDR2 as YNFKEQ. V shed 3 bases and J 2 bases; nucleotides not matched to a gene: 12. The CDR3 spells CASSQAGVGALQETQYF. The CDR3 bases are TGTGCCAGCAGCCAGGCGGGGGTTGGGGCCCTTCAAGAGACCCAGTACTTC.

This CDR3 reads CAISQGSEQYF. The CDR3, as DNA: TGTGCCATCAGCCAGGGATCCGAGCAGTACTTC. The chain has TRBV10-3 and TRBJ2-5, with D possibly matching TRBD1 (5 bases). The closer fit of TRBJ2-7 to the DNA end suggests the J call may be wrong. The V gene's germline CDR1 is ENHRY and CDR2 SYGVKD. This CDR3 region has 11 residues.

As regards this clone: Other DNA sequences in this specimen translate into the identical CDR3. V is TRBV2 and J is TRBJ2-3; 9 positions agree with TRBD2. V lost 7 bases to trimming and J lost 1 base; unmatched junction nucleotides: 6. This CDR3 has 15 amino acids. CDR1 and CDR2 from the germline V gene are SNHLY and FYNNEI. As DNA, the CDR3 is TGTGCCAGCATCCTAGCGGGAAGCGGCACAGATACGCAGTATTTT. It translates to CASILAGSGTDTQYF.

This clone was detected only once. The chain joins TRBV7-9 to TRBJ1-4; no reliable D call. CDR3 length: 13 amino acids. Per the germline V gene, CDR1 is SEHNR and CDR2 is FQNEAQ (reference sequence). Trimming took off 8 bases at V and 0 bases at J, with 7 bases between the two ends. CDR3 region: CASEGATNEKLFF. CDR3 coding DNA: TGTGCCAGCGAGGGTGCAACTAATGAAAAACTGTTTTTT. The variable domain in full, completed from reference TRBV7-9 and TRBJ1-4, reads DTGVSQNPRHKITKRGQNVTFRCDPISEHNRLYWYRQTLGQGPEFLTYFQNEAQLEKSRLLSDRFSAERPKGSFSTLEIQRTEQGDSAMYLCASEGATNEKLFFGSGTQLSVL.

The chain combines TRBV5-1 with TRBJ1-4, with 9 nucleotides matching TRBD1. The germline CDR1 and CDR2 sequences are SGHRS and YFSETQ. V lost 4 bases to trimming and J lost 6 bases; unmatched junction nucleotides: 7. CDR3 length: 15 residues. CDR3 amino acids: CASSPTGGAYEKLFF. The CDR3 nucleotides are TGCGCCAGCAGCCCTACAGGGGGCGCATATGAAAAACTGTTTTTT.

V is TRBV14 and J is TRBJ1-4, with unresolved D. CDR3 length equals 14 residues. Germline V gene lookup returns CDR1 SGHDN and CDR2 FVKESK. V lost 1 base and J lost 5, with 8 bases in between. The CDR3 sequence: CASSQVSVNEKLFF. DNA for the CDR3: TGTGCCAGCAGCCAAGTTAGTGTGAATGAAAAACTGTTTTTT.

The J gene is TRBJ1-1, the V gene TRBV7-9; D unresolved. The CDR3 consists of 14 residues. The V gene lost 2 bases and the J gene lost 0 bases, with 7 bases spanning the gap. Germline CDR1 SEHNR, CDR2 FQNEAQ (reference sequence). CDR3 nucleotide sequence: TGTGCCAGCAGCTTAACTCAGGTGAACACTGAAGCTTTCTTT. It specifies CASSLTQVNTEAFF.

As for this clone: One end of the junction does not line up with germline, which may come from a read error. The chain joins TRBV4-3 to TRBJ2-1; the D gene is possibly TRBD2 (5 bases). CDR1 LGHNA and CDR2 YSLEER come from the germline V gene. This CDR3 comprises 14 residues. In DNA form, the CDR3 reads TGCGCCAGCAGCCAAGATCCCGGGATCAATCAGCAGTTCTTC. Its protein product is CASSQDPGINQQFF.